These 32 T cell receptor beta chains were all obtained from the same sample, sequenced in a study of T cell responses to AZD1222 COVID-19 vaccine. This table comes from immunoSEQ multiplex PCR, and its TCRdb copy is limited to in-frame clones, with some not included. The sample lists 45,000 to 55,000 clones, 65% to 85% occurring once. The sample was peripheral blood, taken on day 0 of MenACWY control vaccination. The receptors stem from an adult in good health.

The chain is built from TRBV19 and TRBJ2-5; D is uncertain. This CDR3 is built from 15 residues. Germline CDR1 reads LNHDA; CDR2 reads SQIVND (reference sequence). V shed 6 bases and J shed 3 bases, with 17 bases lying between them. The CDR3 nucleotides read TGTGCCAGTAGCCATAACCCACAAGTAAAAGAGACCCAGTACTTC. Translating it yields CASSHNPQVKETQYF.

This clone was picked up a small number of times. V gene TRBV5-8 combines with J gene TRBJ1-5; D is unclear. Germline assignment: CDR1 SGHTS and CDR2 YDEGEE. Trimming pared 0 bases from V and 2 bases from J, leaving 9 bases between. This CDR3 is 15 amino acids long. The CDR3 loop is CASSLEGFGNQPQHF. As DNA, the CDR3 is TGTGCCAGCAGCTTGGAAGGGTTTGGCAATCAGCCCCAGCATTTT.

This clone was observed at least ten times. The genes are TRBV7-9 and TRBJ1-5; tentative D call: TRBD1 (5 bases). CDR1 SEHNR and CDR2 FQNEAQ come from the germline V gene (reference sequence). V was cut by 2 bases and J by 5 bases, with 7 bases left in between. The CDR3 consists of 13 residues. CDR3 DNA sequence: TGTGCCAGCAGCTTATGGGGGGATCAGCCCCAGCATTTT. Translation: CASSLWGDQPQHF.

In this sample, this clone turned up once. V is TRBV29-1 and J is TRBJ1-1; D not resolved. The germline V gene encodes CDR1 SQVTM and CDR2 ANQGSEA. The CDR3 covers 11 residues. The ends were cut back, 4 bases at V and 7 bases at J, with 10 bases in the middle. CDR3 amino acids: CSVGNSREAFF. As DNA, the CDR3 is TGCAGCGTTGGAAACAGCCGTGAAGCTTTCTTT.

J is TRBJ2-4 and V is TRBV15; D tentatively reads TRBD1 or TRBD2 (6 bases each). The CDR3 totals 16 residues. V shed 0 bases and J shed 6 bases, with 15 bases lying between them. The germline CDR1 and CDR2 sequences are LNHNV and YYDKDF (reference sequence). The CDR3 region has the DNA TGTGCCACCAGCAGAGACCCCGCCCCGGGGGCAAACATTCAGTACTTC. It is translated as CATSRDPAPGANIQYF.

V and J are TRBV10-2 and TRBJ1-1, with D possibly TRBD1 on 5 matching bases. The CDR3 is 15 residues long. V lost 2 bases and J 5 bases, leaving 15 bases between the germline ends. Looked up from germline, CDR1 is WSHSY and CDR2 is SAAADI. CDR3 in amino acids: CASSEMRGQLTEAFF. The CDR3 region has the DNA TGCGCCAGCAGTGAGATGAGGGGCCAGTTGACTGAAGCTTTCTTT.

This chain uses TRBV24-1 with TRBJ2-5, with 10 nucleotides matching TRBD1. Germline trimming cut 4 bases from V and 4 bases from J; bases unmatched to any gene: 11. Germline assignment: CDR1 KGHDR and CDR2 SFDVKD. The CDR3 has 17 amino acids. The CDR3 reads CATSDPVPGQGRETQYF. The CDR3, as DNA: TGTGCCACCAGTGACCCTGTCCCGGGACAGGGGAGAGAGACCCAGTACTTC.

The table lists this clone with many counts. V usage is TRBV24-1 and J usage is TRBJ2-3, with a tentative D call TRBD1 (5 bases). The germline gives CDR1 KGHDR, CDR2 SFDVKD. V lost 4 bases and J lost 6, with 13 bases in between. This CDR3 has 14 amino acids. The CDR3 nucleotides are TGTGCCACCAGTGACCCCCGCAGGGATGATACGCAGTATTTT. This gives the protein CATSDPRRDDTQYF.

J is TRBJ2-1 and V is TRBV6-1; perhaps TRBD2 as D (5 bases). The CDR3 is 16 amino acids. CDR1 is MNHNS and CDR2 is SASEGT in the germline V gene. The V end lost 1 base, the J end lost 4 bases, and 14 bases lay between the germline ends. The CDR3 bases are TGTGCCAGCAGTGAAGGATCGAGGGTTCCATACAATGAGCAGTTCTTC. It is translated as CASSEGSRVPYNEQFF.

V is TRBV21-1 and J is TRBJ1-1. TRBV21-1 is described as a pseudogene. CDR3 size: 15 residues. The CDR3 DNA follows: TGTGCCAGCAGCAAAGATGGGGATCTGAACACTGAAGCTTTCTTT. Its protein product is CASSKDGDLNTEAFF.

The V call is TRBV21-1, the J call TRBJ2-5; the tabulated D call, TRBD1, remains unverified against the DNA. TRBV21-1 is annotated as a pseudogene. The CDR3 is 14 amino acids. CDR3 region: CATFPQGEEETQYF. CDR3 coding DNA: TGTGCCACCTTTCCTCAGGGGGAGGAAGAGACCCAGTACTTC.

The J gene is TRBJ2-3, the V gene TRBV3-1 (or the pseudogene TRBV3-2), with TRBD1 identical over 8 bases. The CDR3 has 17 amino acids. V was clipped by 6 bases and J by 1 base; unmatched bases: 12. Germline CDR1 reads LGHDT; CDR2 reads YNNKEL (reference sequence). The CDR3 protein is CASSPRPDRAGTDTQYF. DNA for the CDR3: TGTGCCAGCAGTCCGAGACCGGACAGGGCCGGCACAGATACGCAGTATTTT.

V gene TRBV4-1 combines with J gene TRBJ2-7, with D possibly TRBD2 on 6 matching bases. The CDR3 is 15 residues long. V was cut by 0 bases and J by 6 bases, with 15 bases left in between. Per germline, CDR1 MGHRA and CDR2 YSYEKL. CDR3 protein: CASSQEGGDGREQYF. The DNA for the CDR3 is TGCGCCAGCAGCCAAGAAGGAGGGGATGGGCGCGAGCAGTACTTC.

This clone was seen a single time. V gene TRBV19 combines with J gene TRBJ1-1, with D perhaps matching TRBD1 (5 bases). Trimming took 5 bases from V and 4 from J, leaving 20 bases between them. Germline V gene data show CDR1 as LNHDA and CDR2 as SQIVND (reference sequence). CDR3 length: 16 amino acids. CDR3 bases: TGTGCCAGTAGTGGGGGGACGTTCCCGTTCCTCACTGAAGCTTTCTTT. Translation: CASSGGTFPFLTEAFF.

This clone showed up just once. This rearrangement joins TRBV29-1 to TRBJ2-1; D uncertain. This CDR3 contains 10 residues. The germline CDR1 and CDR2 sequences are SQVTM and ANQGSEA. Trimming cost V 7 bases and J 10 bases, with 11 bases left between them. The CDR3 sequence is CSGADVEQFF. The CDR3 DNA sequence: TGCAGCGGGGCTGATGTGGAGCAGTTCTTC.

The genes are TRBV5-4 and TRBJ2-5; a weak D match, TRBD1 (5 bases). Germline V gene lookup returns CDR1 SGHNT and CDR2 YYREEE (reference sequence). This CDR3 comprises 15 residues. The V end was cut by 4 bases, the J end by 5 bases, with 18 bases between. CDR3 coding DNA: TGTGCCAGCAGCCAAATGATAGTGGGGCGGGAGACCCAGTACTTC. This sequence encodes CASSQMIVGRETQYF. Full variable domain (missing parts from reference TRBV5-4 and TRBJ2-5): ETGVTQSPTHLIKTRGQQVTLRCSSQSGHNTVSWYQQALGQGPQFIFQYYREEENGRGNFPPRFSGLQFPNYSSELNVNALELDDSALYLCASSQMIVGRETQYFGPGTRLLVL.

By share, this clone counts as medium-sized. The V call is TRBV30, the J call TRBJ2-6; 7 bases are shared with TRBD1. The CDR3 is 16 amino acids. Trimming took 2 bases from V and 0 from J; bases not matched to a gene: 4. The germline gives CDR1 GTSNPN, CDR2 SVGIG (reference sequence). CDR3 DNA: TGTGCCTGGAGTTCGACAGGGACCTCTGGGGCCAACGTCCTGACTTTC. Amino acid sequence: CAWSSTGTSGANVLTF.

For the CDR3, the DNA is TGCGCCAGCTCCAGACAGAGCCCGAGCTCCTATAATTCACCCCTCCACTTT. Its protein is CASSRQSPSSYNSPLHF. The rearrangement links TRBV5-1 to TRBJ1-6; a possible D gene is TRBD1 (5 bases). The CDR3 length is 17 residues. The germline V gene encodes CDR1 SGHRS and CDR2 YFSETQ. V gave up 7 bases and J gave up 0 bases, with 17 bases separating them.

The chain combines TRBV5-5 with TRBJ1-3; D is unresolved. V was pared by 4 bases and J by 4 bases, with 12 bases between. Per germline, CDR1 SGHKS and CDR2 YYEKEE (reference sequence). This CDR3 is 14 amino acids long. The CDR3 DNA is TGTGCCAGCAGCCCCTCGAACCTCGGAAACACCATATATTTT. This codes for CASSPSNLGNTIYF. The full variable domain, in which reference TRBV5-5 and TRBJ1-3 provide the parts outside the CDR3, is DAGVTQSPTHLIKTRGQQVTLRCSPISGHKSVSWYQQVLGQGPQFIFQYYEKEERGRGNFPDRFSARQFPNYSSELNVNALLLGDSALYLCASSPSNLGNTIYFGEGSWLTVV.

The chain couples TRBV5-4 to TRBJ2-7; D remains unclear. The CDR3 is made up of 14 amino acids. The V gene lost 7 bases and the J gene lost 2 bases, with 16 bases spanning the gap. The germline V gene has CDR1 SGHNT and CDR2 YYREEE (reference sequence). CDR3 sequence: CASGKGELPYEQYF. The CDR3 DNA reads TGTGCCAGCGGCAAAGGTGAACTTCCCTACGAGCAGTACTTC.

The rearrangement uses TRBV6-5 and TRBJ1-6; 9 nucleotides align to TRBD1. The CDR3 sequence is 13 residues long. Losses at the gene ends were 10 bases for V and 7 bases for J; bases not matched to a gene: 5. Germline V CDR1 and CDR2: MNHEY, SVGAGI. The DNA for the CDR3 is TGTGCCACTTCGACAGGGGGAAATTCACCCCTCCACTTT. It codes for CATSTGGNSPLHF.

The chain couples TRBV2 to TRBJ1-1, with unresolved D. Per the germline V gene, CDR1 is SNHLY and CDR2 is FYNNEI. The V end was cut by 7 bases, the J end by 5 bases, with 17 bases between. The CDR3 extends over 14 amino acids. Here the CDR3 DNA reads TGTGCCAGCATGAGGCTCTATGATGGGACTGAAGCTTTCTTT. It codes for CASMRLYDGTEAFF.

V is TRBV7-2 and J is TRBJ2-5, with 8 bases fitting TRBD2. Germline V gene lookup returns CDR1 SGHTA and CDR2 FQGNSA. The CDR3 is 19 residues long. The junction had 22 bases not matched to a gene; V was cut back by 5 bases and J by 5 bases. CDR3 residues: CASSPRSGVAGGGRETQYF. In DNA, the CDR3 is TGTGCCAGCAGCCCCCGGTCGGGTGTGGCGGGAGGCGGTCGGGAGACCCAGTACTTC.

The chain recombines TRBV27 with TRBJ1-4; the D gene is possibly TRBD1 (5 bases). The CDR3 has 15 amino acids. Trimming took off 5 bases at V and 5 bases at J, with 15 bases between the two ends. Germline V gene data show CDR1 as MNHEY and CDR2 as SMNVEV (reference sequence). This CDR3 reads CASSAAGKGNEKLFF. The CDR3 DNA follows: TGTGCCAGCAGTGCAGCAGGAAAGGGGAATGAAAAACTGTTTTTT.

The V and J genes are TRBV28 and TRBJ1-1, with TRBD1 matching over 9 bases. The V segment lost 5 bases and the J segment 5 bases; nucleotides outside the gene matches: 6. The CDR3 runs 14 residues. Per germline, CDR1 MDHEN and CDR2 SYDVKM. The CDR3 here is CASSLWTGETEAFF. In nucleotides, the CDR3 is TGTGCCAGCAGTCTCTGGACAGGGGAAACTGAAGCTTTCTTT.

The chain combines TRBV3-1 (or the pseudogene TRBV3-2) with TRBJ2-3, with D perhaps matching TRBD1 (5 bases). Germline assignment: CDR1 LGHDT and CDR2 YNNKEL (reference sequence). Trimming shortened V by 0 bases and J by 7 bases, and 17 bases separated the two germline ends. This CDR3 has 16 amino acids. DNA for the CDR3: TGTGCCAGCAGCCAAGATCTCTTCAGGGAAGGGAATACGCAGTATTTT. Encoded protein: CASSQDLFREGNTQYF.

The chain has TRBV19 and TRBJ1-5; TRBD1 might be the D (6 bases). Germline CDR1 is LNHDA and CDR2 is SQIVND (reference sequence). The CDR3 spans 14 residues. V lost 5 bases, J lost 4 bases, and 12 bases lay in between. Written as DNA, the CDR3 is TGTGCCAGTAGTTTCCCGGGACAAAATCAGCCCCAGCATTTT. Amino acid sequence: CASSFPGQNQPQHF.

This rearrangement joins TRBV6-6 to TRBJ2-1; TRBD1 matches at 10 bases. Germline loops: CDR1 MNHNY, CDR2 SVGAGI (reference sequence). This CDR3 has 18 amino acids. Unmatched junction bases numbered 17, after V lost 5 bases and J lost 7 bases. In nucleotides, the CDR3 is TGTGCCAGCAGTCCTGTCGGGACAGGGGCTTTTCTTGGGAATGAGCAGTTCTTC. Its protein is CASSPVGTGAFLGNEQFF.

The table lists this clone with a few counts. The V call is TRBV9, the J call TRBJ1-2; D might be TRBD1 (5 bases). Germline CDR1 SGDLS, CDR2 YYNGEE. The CDR3 has 15 amino acids. Trimming stripped 4 bases from V and 4 bases from J, with 17 bases between. The CDR3 loop is CASSTQWGGSYGYTF. CDR3 sequence (DNA): TGTGCCAGCAGCACCCAGTGGGGGGGATCCTATGGCTACACCTTC.

The chain couples TRBV27 to TRBJ1-5, with 7 bases lining up with TRBD1. V lost 5 bases to trimming and J lost 4 bases; unmatched junction nucleotides: 11. Germline CDR1 MNHEY, CDR2 SMNVEV (reference sequence). CDR3 length: 16 amino acids. CDR3 sequence (DNA): TGTGCCAGCAGTCCGCACCAGACAGGGAAGAATCAGCCCCAGCATTTT. Translated, it gives CASSPHQTGKNQPQHF.

The V call is TRBV7-2, the J call TRBJ1-4; D ambiguous. The ends were cut back, 3 bases at V and 7 bases at J, with 15 bases in the middle. The germline CDR1 and CDR2 sequences are SGHTA and FQGNSA. The CDR3 has 15 amino acids. The CDR3 region is CASSFSPTPGEKLFF. The CDR3 DNA sequence: TGTGCCAGCAGCTTTTCTCCGACCCCAGGTGAAAAACTGTTTTTT.

The chain couples TRBV6-5 to TRBJ2-7; D is uncertain. This CDR3 spans 12 amino acids. Germline loops: CDR1 MNHEY, CDR2 SVGAGI. Trimming cost V 7 bases and J 7 bases, with 14 bases left between them. DNA of the CDR3: TGTGCCAGCAATCGGATCTCTGGGGAGCAGTACTTC. Translated, it gives CASNRISGEQYF.